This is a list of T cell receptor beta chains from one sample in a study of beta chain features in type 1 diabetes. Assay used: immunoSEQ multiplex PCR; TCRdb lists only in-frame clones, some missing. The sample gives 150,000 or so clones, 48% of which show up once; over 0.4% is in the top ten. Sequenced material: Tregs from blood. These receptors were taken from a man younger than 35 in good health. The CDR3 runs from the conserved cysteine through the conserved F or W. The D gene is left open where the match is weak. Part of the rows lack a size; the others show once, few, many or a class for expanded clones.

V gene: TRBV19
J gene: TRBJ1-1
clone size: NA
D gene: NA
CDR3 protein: CASSYFKAGRLSEAFF
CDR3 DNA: TGTGCCAGTAGTTACTTTAAGGCAGGGCGTCTTTCTGAAGCTTTCTTT

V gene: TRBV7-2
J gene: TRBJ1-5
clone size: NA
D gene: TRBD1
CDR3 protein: CASSLARTRQGWSAGQPQHF
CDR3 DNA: TGTGCCAGCAGCTTAGCGAGGACTCGACAGGGATGGTCGGCTGGTCAGCCCCAGCATTTT

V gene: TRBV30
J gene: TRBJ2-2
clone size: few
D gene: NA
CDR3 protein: CAWNRDTGELFF
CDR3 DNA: TGTGCCTGGAACAGAGACACCGGGGAGCTGTTTTTT

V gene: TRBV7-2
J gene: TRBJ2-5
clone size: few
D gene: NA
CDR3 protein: CASSLVIGTQYF
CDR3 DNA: TGTGCCAGCAGCTTAGTCATCGGGACCCAGTACTTC

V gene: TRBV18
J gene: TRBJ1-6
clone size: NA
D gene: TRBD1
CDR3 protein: CASSPGQGNSPLHF
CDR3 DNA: TGTGCCAGCTCTCCGGGACAGGGTAATTCACCCCTCCACTTT

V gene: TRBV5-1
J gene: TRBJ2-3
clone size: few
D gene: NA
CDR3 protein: CASSDERLATGTQYF
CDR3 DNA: TGCGCCAGCAGCGATGAACGGCTAGCGACCGGTACGCAGTATTTT

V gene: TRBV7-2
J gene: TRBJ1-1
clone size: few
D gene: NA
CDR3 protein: CASSLSSGWAFF
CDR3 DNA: TGTGCCAGCAGCTTATCGAGCGGATGGGCTTTCTTT

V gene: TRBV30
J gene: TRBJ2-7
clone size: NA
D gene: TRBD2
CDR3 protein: CAWNGGGAYEQYF
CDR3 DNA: TGTGCCTGGAATGGCGGGGGGGCCTACGAGCAGTACTTC

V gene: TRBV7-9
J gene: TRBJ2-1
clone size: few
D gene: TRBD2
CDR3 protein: CASSPRRLADYNEQFF
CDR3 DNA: TGTGCCAGCAGCCCACGTCGTCTAGCGGACTACAATGAGCAGTTCTTC

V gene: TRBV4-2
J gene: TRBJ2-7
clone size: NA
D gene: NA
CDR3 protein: CASSQLTGHHYEQYF
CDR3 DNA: TGTGCCAGCAGCCAATTGACAGGCCACCACTACGAGCAGTACTTC

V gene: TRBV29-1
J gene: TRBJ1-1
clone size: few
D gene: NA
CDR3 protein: CSAVGGSYTEAFF
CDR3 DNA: TGCAGCGCTGTCGGCGGGAGCTACACTGAAGCTTTCTTT

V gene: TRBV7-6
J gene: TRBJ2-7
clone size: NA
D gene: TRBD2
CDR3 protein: CASSLAGTSGPYEQYF
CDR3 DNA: TGTGCCAGCAGCTTAGCCGGGACTAGCGGGCCCTACGAGCAGTACTTC

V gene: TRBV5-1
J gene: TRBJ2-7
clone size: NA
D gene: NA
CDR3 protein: CASSISGLSYEQYF
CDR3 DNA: TGCGCCAGCTCCATAAGCGGGCTCTCCTACGAGCAGTACTTC

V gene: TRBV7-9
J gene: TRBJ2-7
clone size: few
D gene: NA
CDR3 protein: CASSHPGGATYEQYF
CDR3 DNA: TGTGCCAGCTCCCATCCGGGCGGGGCTACCTACGAGCAGTACTTC

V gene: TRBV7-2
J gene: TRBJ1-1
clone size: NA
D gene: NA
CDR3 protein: CASIPGGNTEAFF
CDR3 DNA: TGTGCCAGCATCCCCGGGGGGAACACTGAAGCTTTCTTT

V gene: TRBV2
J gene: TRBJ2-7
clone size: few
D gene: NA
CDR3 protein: CAVAGSGEQYF
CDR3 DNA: TGTGCCGTCGCAGGGTCTGGGGAGCAGTACTTC

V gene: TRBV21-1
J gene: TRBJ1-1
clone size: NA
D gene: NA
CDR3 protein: CASSKEGQLNTEAFF
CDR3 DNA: TGTGCCAGCAGCAAAGAGGGGCAGCTGAACACTGAAGCTTTCTTT

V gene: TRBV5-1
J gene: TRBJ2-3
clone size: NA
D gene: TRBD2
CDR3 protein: CASSLGPSGGAGSSFDTQYF
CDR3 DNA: TGCGCCAGCAGCTTGGGGCCTAGCGGGGGGGCCGGGTCCTCTTTCGATACGCAGTATTTT

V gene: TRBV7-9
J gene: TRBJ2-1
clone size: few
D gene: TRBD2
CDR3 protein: CASSTSGKGEQFF
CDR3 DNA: TGTGCCAGCAGCACCAGCGGGAAGGGTGAGCAGTTCTTC

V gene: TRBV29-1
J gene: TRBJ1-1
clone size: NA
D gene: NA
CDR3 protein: CSVQSGGPNTEAFF
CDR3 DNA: TGCAGCGTTCAATCGGGAGGACCGAACACTGAAGCTTTCTTT

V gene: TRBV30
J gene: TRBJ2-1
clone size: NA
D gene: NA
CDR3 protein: CAWSVRQPQFF
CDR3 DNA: TGTGCCTGGAGTGTACGACAACCGCAGTTCTTC